One sample yielded the 27 T cell receptor beta chains listed below, sequenced in a study of cytomegalovirus exposure and HLA in healthy donors. The PCR ran on 60 Vbeta and 13 Jbeta primers. TCRdb keeps only in-frame clones here, not all; method: immunoSEQ multiplex PCR. The sample carries roughly 160,000 clones, approximately 88% recorded once. The sample was PBMCs. These receptors originate from a woman aged 25 to 45 in good health and CMV-seronegative.

The chain employs TRBV2 and TRBJ1-1; no clear D gene. The CDR3 is 14 amino acids. V dropped 1 base and J dropped 4 bases, with 10 bases sitting between them. Germline V gives CDR1 SNHLY, CDR2 FYNNEI. This chain's CDR3 is CASSEGGGPTEAFF. The CDR3, as DNA: TGTGCCAGCAGTGAAGGAGGAGGGCCCACTGAAGCTTTCTTT.

The chain joins TRBV29-1 to TRBJ2-7; D not certain. From germline, CDR1 is SQVTM and CDR2 ANQGSEA. Trimming removed 7 bases from V and 7 bases from J, with 20 bases in between. There are 13 residues in the CDR3. CDR3 sequence: CSAASAPEVEQYF. In nucleotides, the CDR3 is TGCAGCGCCGCCAGCGCCCCTGAGGTTGAGCAGTACTTC.

This chain joins TRBV14 and TRBJ2-5, with 7 bases aligning to TRBD1. Germline-derived CDR1 and CDR2 are SGHDN and FVKESK. The CDR3 runs 14 residues. Trimming at V came to 0 bases and at J to 12 bases, leaving 10 bases not matched to a gene. The CDR3 nucleotides are TGTGCCAGCAGCCAAGAGTTTGTAGGGGGCAAGGAGTACTTC. Protein product: CASSQEFVGGKEYF.

The chain joins TRBV28 to TRBJ1-5, with 10 nucleotides matching TRBD1. Per the germline V gene, CDR1 is MDHEN and CDR2 is SYDVKM. Trimming at V came to 3 bases and at J to 0 bases, leaving 5 bases not matched to a gene. The CDR3 spans 17 residues. This CDR3 is CASSLDRGAYSNQPQHF. The CDR3 region has the DNA TGTGCCAGCAGTTTGGACAGGGGGGCCTATAGCAATCAGCCCCAGCATTTT.

The V gene is TRBV7-9, the J gene TRBJ2-5; the match to TRBD1 covers 10 bases. The better agreement between TRBJ2-7 and the DNA end casts doubt on the J call. This CDR3 spans 15 amino acids. Germline V gene sequence: CDR1 SEHNR, CDR2 FQNEAQ (reference sequence). In DNA, the CDR3 is TGTGCCAGCAGCTTAGGACAGGGGGCGGAGGGCGAGCAGTACTTC. Encoded protein: CASSLGQGAEGEQYF.

The chain employs TRBV7-9 and TRBJ1-4; D uncertain. In germline, CDR1 is SEHNR, CDR2 FQNEAQ (reference sequence). The CDR3 extends over 15 amino acids. Trimming cost V 5 bases and J 0 bases, with 10 bases left between them. The CDR3: CASSPGRATNEKLFF. DNA for the CDR3: TGTGCCAGCAGCCCTGGGCGTGCAACTAATGAAAAACTGTTTTTT. The full variable domain, in which reference TRBV7-9 and TRBJ1-4 provide the parts outside the CDR3, is DTGVSQNPRHKITKRGQNVTFRCDPISEHNRLYWYRQTLGQGPEFLTYFQNEAQLEKSRLLSDRFSAERPKGSFSTLEIQRTEQGDSAMYLCASSPGRATNEKLFFGSGTQLSVL.

This sequence joins TRBV15 and TRBJ1-3; D gene unclear. The ends were cut back, 3 bases at V and 0 bases at J, with 9 bases in the middle. The CDR3 sequence is 15 residues long. CDR1 is LNHNV and CDR2 is YYDKDF in the germline V gene (reference sequence). The CDR3 here is CATSSPLSSGNTIYF. CDR3 DNA: TGTGCCACCAGCAGTCCGCTGAGCTCTGGAAACACCATATATTTT.

The CDR3 DNA sequence: TGTGCCAGCTCACGAGGCAGCCCAGATGGCTACACCTTC. Translated: CASSRGSPDGYTF. This chain links TRBV18 with TRBJ1-2; D is uncertain. Germline CDR1 KGHSH, CDR2 LQKENI. The CDR3 sequence is 13 residues long. The V end lost 4 bases, the J end lost 6 bases, and 12 bases lay between the germline ends.

CDR3 DNA: TGTGCCAGTAATGGACAGGGGAGTAGGAACACTGAAGCTTTCTTT. Translation: CASNGQGSRNTEAFF. The chain is built from TRBV19 and TRBJ1-1; 9 bases are a match to TRBD1. After removal of 7 bases from V and 1 base from J, the junction contained 7 bases not matched to a gene. The germline gives CDR1 LNHDA, CDR2 SQIVND (reference sequence). The CDR3 runs 15 residues.

The chain has TRBV4-1 and TRBJ2-3, with a weak D call TRBD2 (5 bases). This CDR3 spans 17 amino acids. The V end was cut by 1 base, the J end by 1 base, with 15 bases between. CDR1 and CDR2 (germline): MGHRA, YSYEKL. The CDR3 nucleotides are TGCGCCAGCAGCCAAGGAGGAGGAGAAGGCCGCACAGATACGCAGTATTTT. Its translation: CASSQGGGEGRTDTQYF.

V usage is TRBV19 and J usage is TRBJ2-2; possibly TRBD1 for D (6 bases). Germline-derived CDR1 and CDR2 are LNHDA and SQIVND (reference sequence). Trimming took 6 bases from V and 5 from J, leaving 16 bases between them. The CDR3 has 15 residues. The CDR3 here is CASRLRGSGTGELFF. DNA for the CDR3: TGTGCCAGTAGGCTGAGGGGGAGCGGTACCGGGGAGCTGTTTTTT.

This clone was detected only a few times. V usage is TRBV6-5 and J usage is TRBJ1-6; TRBD1 is a possible D gene (5 bases). The length of the CDR3 is 16 residues. Germline V gene sequence: CDR1 MNHEY, CDR2 SVGAGI. The V end was cut by 2 bases, the J end by 9 bases, with 17 bases between. The CDR3 sequence: CASSYGFDRRISPLHF. DNA of the CDR3: TGTGCCAGCAGTTACGGCTTCGACAGAAGGATTTCACCCCTCCACTTT.

The chain employs TRBV7-6 and TRBJ1-1; no reliable D call. The CDR3 length is 16 residues. V lost 5 bases to trimming and J lost 0 bases, with 16 bases between them. Germline V gene lookup returns CDR1 SGHVS and CDR2 FNYEAQ. The CDR3 bases are TGTGCCAGCAGCGACCTTCTGAGGAGCCTGAACACTGAAGCTTTCTTT. As protein: CASSDLLRSLNTEAFF.

Here the CDR3 reads CASSLTRNYGYTF. The CDR3 region has the DNA TGCGCCAGCAGCCTCACGCGTAACTATGGCTACACCTTC. This chain connects TRBV4-1 to TRBJ1-2, with unresolved D. In germline, CDR1 is MGHRA, CDR2 YSYEKL. CDR3 length: 13 amino acids. Between the trimmed V and J ends, which lost 4 bases and 1 base, there was a span of 7 bases.

This chain connects TRBV4-3 to TRBJ2-2; no firm D call. Germline V gives CDR1 LGHNA, CDR2 YSLEER. Trimming removed 1 base from V and 6 bases from J, with 12 bases in between. This CDR3 contains 15 residues. CDR3 coding DNA: TGCGCCAGCAGCCAAGCGGGTTTTTCGGCCGGGGAGCTGTTTTTT. This sequence encodes CASSQAGFSAGELFF.

The V and J genes are TRBV4-3 and TRBJ1-2; D is possibly TRBD1 (6 bases). This CDR3 comprises 15 residues. Trimming stripped 2 bases from V and 4 bases from J, with 14 bases between. Germline V gives CDR1 LGHNA, CDR2 YSLEER. The CDR3 DNA is TGCGCCAGCAGCCAATCCCCTAGACAGGCCTATGGCTACACCTTC. Its translation is CASSQSPRQAYGYTF.

CDR3 amino acids: CAWSRGFNSNQPQHF. DNA of the CDR3: TGTGCCTGGAGTCGCGGGTTCAATAGCAATCAGCCCCAGCATTTT. The chain links TRBV30 to TRBJ1-5; D gene uncertain. The CDR3 has 15 residues. Between the trimmed V and J ends, which lost 2 bases and 0 bases, there was a span of 11 bases. Germline CDR1 and CDR2: GTSNPN and SVGIG (reference sequence).

V and J are TRBV5-6 and TRBJ2-7, with 9 nucleotides matching TRBD2. The CDR3 sequence is 16 residues long. Trimming at V came to 2 bases and at J to 2 bases, leaving 8 bases not matched to a gene. CDR1 is SGHDT, CDR2 YYEEEE, per germline. The CDR3 loop reads CASSLSGRGGTYEQYF. The CDR3 DNA sequence: TGTGCCAGCAGCTTATCAGGGCGGGGGGGGACCTACGAGCAGTACTTC.

The rearrangement links TRBV6-5 to TRBJ1-2; 7 bases align to TRBD1. The germline V gene encodes CDR1 MNHEY and CDR2 SVGAGI. The CDR3 consists of 13 residues. Trimming took 6 bases from V and 3 from J; bases not matched to a gene: 4. CDR3 in amino acids: CASSRQGDYGYTF. CDR3 nucleotides: TGTGCCAGCAGCCGACAGGGTGACTATGGCTACACCTTC.

V is TRBV5-1 and J is TRBJ2-7, with D possibly being TRBD1 (6 bases). Deletions cut 2 bases from V and 0 bases from J, with 9 bases between. This CDR3 contains 14 residues. Germline loops: CDR1 SGHRS, CDR2 YFSETQ. The CDR3 spells CASSLMDSSYEQYF. The DNA for the CDR3 is TGCGCCAGCAGCTTAATGGACAGCTCCTACGAGCAGTACTTC.

The chain carries TRBV7-2 and TRBJ1-1; TRBD1 matches 10 bases. Germline lookup yields CDR1 SGHTA and CDR2 FQGNSA. The CDR3 is 17 amino acids. V was pared by 4 bases and J by 4 bases, with 12 bases of the junction left unmatched. The CDR3 bases are TGTGCCAGCAGCTCCGATTCCGGTTGGACAGGGGGCACTGAAGCTTTCTTT. Its protein is CASSSDSGWTGGTEAFF.

The genes are TRBV5-1 and TRBJ2-3; 8 positions match TRBD1. With V trimmed by 4 bases and J by 0 bases, 7 bases remained unmatched. CDR3 size: 16 residues. Germline CDR1 and CDR2: SGHRS and YFSETQ. CDR3 residues: CASSANGQGSTDTQYF. In DNA form, the CDR3 reads TGCGCCAGCAGCGCCAATGGACAGGGAAGCACAGATACGCAGTATTTT.

This rearrangement joins TRBV14 to TRBJ2-1, with 13 positions matching TRBD2. The germline gives CDR1 SGHDN, CDR2 FVKESK. V lost 6 bases and J lost 13; bases outside the gene matches: 15. The CDR3 extends over 16 amino acids. The CDR3 DNA sequence: TGTGCCAGCAGAAAAACCGGGACTAGCGGGACCTATTTACAGTTCTTC. Translating it yields CASRKTGTSGTYLQFF.

This chain connects TRBV19 to TRBJ1-3; D gene uncertain. Germline assignment: CDR1 LNHDA and CDR2 SQIVND (reference sequence). The CDR3 contains 17 residues. Trimming left V 9 bases short and J 0 bases short, with 21 bases between. The CDR3: CASPLSVTLSSGNTIYF. The CDR3 region has the DNA TGTGCCAGCCCTCTAAGTGTTACTTTAAGCTCTGGAAACACCATATATTTT.

The chain combines TRBV4-3 with TRBJ2-3; 9 bases map to TRBD2. The germline V gene encodes CDR1 LGHNA and CDR2 YSLEER. There are 16 residues in the CDR3. J was trimmed by 1 base and V by 0 bases; bases with no gene match: 2. CDR3 nucleotides: TGCGCCAGCAGCCAAGATAGCGGGGGCCGCACAGATACGCAGTATTTT. Protein sequence: CASSQDSGGRTDTQYF.

The J gene is TRBJ1-2, the V gene TRBV6-5; D ambiguous. This CDR3 has 15 amino acids. From germline, CDR1 is MNHEY and CDR2 SVGAGI. Trimming cost V 8 bases and J 2 bases, with 18 bases left between them. The chain's CDR3 is CASATGSRWNYGYTF. The CDR3 region has the DNA TGTGCCAGCGCCACGGGGTCGCGGTGGAACTATGGCTACACCTTC.

The chain joins TRBV27 to TRBJ1-5; D unclear. V lost 6 bases and J lost 9, with 18 bases in between. This CDR3 has 14 amino acids. The germline gives CDR1 MNHEY, CDR2 SMNVEV (reference sequence). The CDR3: CASRWRRGSGPQHF. Written as DNA, the CDR3 is TGTGCCAGCAGGTGGCGGAGAGGTTCCGGGCCCCAGCATTTT.